This T cell receptor (beta chain) was profiled in a study of CD8 T cells in Susac syndrome. CD8+ and CD4+ T cells from blood underwent TCR beta sequencing, which was carried out in a high-throughput format. With random hexamers, 0.5 to 1 ug RNA was reverse transcribed. By means of immunoSEQ multiplex PCR, TCR beta CDR3 spanning 54 Vbeta and 13 Jbeta underwent amplification. Via MiXCR, TCRdb re-called the immunoSEQ multiplex PCR reads, giving one row per CDR3 protein. This sample has 150,000 to 190,000 distinct CDR3 sequences, with just under 95% found just once. This CDR3 is 15 amino acids long. The V end was cut by 5 bases, the J end by 2 bases, with 15 bases between.

This receptor was obtained from a human donor with multiple sclerosis. The source material was CD8+ T cells from PBMCs. V gene TRBV12-3 or TRBV12-4 combines with J gene TRBJ2-5; D possibly corresponds to TRBD1 (6 bases). The CDR3 loop is CASSDGGTRQETQYF. In nucleotides, the CDR3 is TGTGCCAGCAGTGACGGTGGGACAAGACAAGAGACCCAGTACTTC.